Here is one TCR beta chain with its context. Its specificity is not known. The ends were cut back, 5 bases at V and 3 bases at J, with 10 bases in the middle. The CDR3 is 13 residues long. The germline V gene encodes CDR1 LNHDA and CDR2 SQIVND (reference sequence). Assay: immunoSEQ multiplex PCR; the TCRdb copy retains only in-frame clones and omits some. The sample has 89,000 or so clones, about 82% seen once. The data were obtained in a study of T cell responses to AZD1222 COVID-19 vaccine. Study-wide findings and caveats: Spike regions recognized by vaccine-associated CD4 TCRs spanned the protein, led by 160-218 and 743-854. Of spike-specific TCRs, nearly half reportedly target regions left unmutated in variants.

The source was peripheral blood, collected 28 days after the second AZD1222 dose. This clonotype originated in an adult who received the AZD1222 COVID-19 vaccine. The chain recombines TRBV19 with TRBJ1-1; D not certain. The CDR3 here is CASSPQGYTEAFF. DNA of the CDR3: TGTGCCAGTAGTCCTCAAGGCTACACTGAAGCTTTCTTT.